Given below is one T cell receptor (beta chain) in context. This CDR3 has 13 residues. Between the trimmed V and J ends, which lost 7 bases and 1 base, there was a span of 10 bases. Germline CDR1 SQVTM, CDR2 ANQGSEA. Data came from immunoSEQ multiplex PCR; TCRdb stores just in-frame clones and leaves some out. Seen here are under 300,000 clones, around 80% observed once, and the top ten hold around 4.1%. This entry is derived from a study of blood T cell repertoires in COVID-19. The chain uses TRBV29-1 and TRBJ1-4; D may be TRBD1 (5 bases). Sequencing used peripheral blood. This clonotype was obtained from a woman aged 40 to 50 with active or convalescent COVID-19. CDR3 loop: CSGLTETNEKLFF. DNA for the CDR3: TGCAGCGGATTGACAGAAACTAATGAAAAACTGTTTTTT.